This entry lists 23 T cell receptor beta chains sequenced from one sample in a study of CD8 T cells in Susac syndrome. It was with random hexamers that about 0.45 to 1 ug RNA was reverse transcribed. In TCRdb, the immunoSEQ multiplex PCR reads were re-called with MiXCR into one record per CDR3 protein. The sample has over 200,000 distinct CDR3 sequences; 85% to 95% are singletons. The sequenced sample was CD4+ T cells from PBMCs. These receptors were taken from a human donor with multiple sclerosis.

J is TRBJ1-2 and V is TRBV27; possibly TRBD1 for D (5 bases). Germline CDR1 is MNHEY and CDR2 is SMNVEV (reference sequence). The CDR3 is made up of 15 amino acids. V was pared by 6 bases and J by 1 base, with 15 bases between. The CDR3 spells CASSEEGFLNYGYTF. The CDR3 DNA is TGTGCCAGCAGCGAAGAGGGGTTCCTTAACTATGGCTACACCTTC.

This clonotype has a single count. V is TRBV12-3 or TRBV12-4 and J is TRBJ1-2; perhaps TRBD1 as D (5 bases). The CDR3 is made up of 16 amino acids. V lost 5 bases and J lost 0, with 16 bases in between. CDR3 sequence reads: CASSLVPPTANYGYTF. As DNA, the CDR3 is TGTGCCAGCAGTCTGGTCCCACCGACAGCTAACTATGGCTACACCTTC.

The chain has TRBV3-1 and TRBJ1-2; D not resolved. Germline-derived CDR1 and CDR2 are LGHDT and YNNKEL (reference sequence). V lost 3 bases and J lost 5, with 13 bases in between. This CDR3 is 14 amino acids long. CDR3 DNA sequence: TGTGCCAGCAGCCAGCAGCGCCAGGTTTATGGCTACACCTTC. Amino acids: CASSQQRQVYGYTF.

The V gene is TRBV29-1, the J gene TRBJ1-1; perhaps TRBD1 as D (6 bases). Per the germline V gene, CDR1 is SQVTM and CDR2 is ANQGSEA. Trimming left V 5 bases short and J 1 base short, with 11 bases between. CDR3 size: 13 residues. CDR3 bases: TGCAGCGTTCAAAGGGGGGGGAACACTGAAGCTTTCTTT. Its translation is CSVQRGGNTEAFF. Looking up the rest from reference TRBV29-1 and TRBJ1-1 gives the full variable domain: SAVISQKPSRDICQRGTSLTIQCQVDSQVTMMFWYRQQPGQSLTLIATANQGSEATYESGFVIDKFPISRPNLTFSTLTVSNMSPEDSSIYLCSVQRGGNTEAFFGQGTRLTVV.

The chain couples TRBV27 to TRBJ1-4, with 7 bases identical to TRBD1. The germline V gene has CDR1 MNHEY and CDR2 SMNVEV (reference sequence). The CDR3 sequence is 14 residues long. J was trimmed by 1 base and V by 6 bases; bases with no gene match: 2. CDR3 residues: CASRQGITNEKLFF. For the CDR3, the DNA is TGTGCCAGCAGACAGGGGATAACTAATGAAAAACTGTTTTTT.

This chain joins TRBV19 and TRBJ1-1, with D possibly matching TRBD1 (5 bases). Trimming shortened V by 7 bases and J by 2 bases, and 14 bases separated the two germline ends. Germline lookup yields CDR1 LNHDA and CDR2 SQIVND (reference sequence). This CDR3 has 14 amino acids. The CDR3 sequence is CASKHRDGNTEAFF. For the CDR3, the DNA is TGTGCCAGTAAGCACCGGGACGGCAACACTGAAGCTTTCTTT.

This clonotype was seen once. The rearrangement joins TRBV29-1 to TRBJ2-1, with 7 bases identical to TRBD1. Germline V gene lookup returns CDR1 SQVTM and CDR2 ANQGSEA. Trimming took 6 bases from V and 5 from J; bases not matched to a gene: 13. The CDR3 sequence is 15 residues long. This CDR3 reads CSVVTGTANNNEQFF. The CDR3 region has the DNA TGCAGCGTGGTTACCGGGACAGCTAACAACAATGAGCAGTTCTTC.

This clonotype has just a few counts. V and J are TRBV29-1 and TRBJ2-5, with a possible D match to TRBD2 (6 bases). V was shortened by 0 bases and J by 5 bases, with 7 bases between the two germline ends. In germline, CDR1 is SQVTM, CDR2 ANQGSEA. The CDR3 loop spans 12 amino acids. The DNA for the CDR3 is TGCAGCGTTGAAGAGGGGAGGGAGACCCAGTACTTC. Translated, it gives CSVEEGRETQYF.

The rearrangement joins TRBV7-9 to TRBJ1-1; D remains ambiguous. Germline CDR1 SEHNR, CDR2 FQNEAQ (reference sequence). V was shortened by 5 bases and J by 7 bases, with 11 bases between the two germline ends. The CDR3 has 12 residues. CDR3 coding DNA: TGTGCCAGCAGCCCAGACCTGGATGAAGCTTTCTTT. Its protein is CASSPDLDEAFF.

This rearrangement joins TRBV20-1 to TRBJ2-3, with D perhaps given as TRBD1 or TRBD2 (5 bases each). The germline gives CDR1 DFQATT, CDR2 SNEGSKA (reference sequence). The CDR3 consists of 12 residues. This CDR3 reads CGAAGAALEQYF. CDR3 nucleotide sequence: TGCGGGGCGGCAGGAGCGGCTTTGGAGCAGTATTTT.

V and J are TRBV20-1 and TRBJ1-1, with 7 bases identical to TRBD1. This CDR3 has 15 residues. The germline V gene has CDR1 DFQATT and CDR2 SNEGSKA (reference sequence). V gave up 1 base and J gave up 2 bases; unmatched junction bases: 7. CDR3 protein: CSARGTGTVNTEAFF. The CDR3 DNA sequence: TGCAGTGCTAGAGGGACTGGGACAGTCAACACTGAAGCTTTCTTT.

This clonotype is a singleton in its sample. V gene TRBV4-2 combines with J gene TRBJ2-5; TRBD1 aligns across 8 bases. Looked up from germline, CDR1 is LGHNA and CDR2 is YNFKEQ. Trimming took 0 bases from V and 2 from J; bases not matched to a gene: 5. This CDR3 spans 16 amino acids. CDR3 DNA sequence: TGTGCCAGCAGCCAAGAGACAGGGGATGAGCAAGAGACCCAGTACTTC. Amino acids: CASSQETGDEQETQYF.

The J gene is TRBJ1-2, the V gene TRBV30, with 7 positions matching TRBD1. Unmatched junction bases numbered 16, after V lost 7 bases and J lost 8 bases. CDR3 length equals 14 residues. Germline values: CDR1 GTSNPN, CDR2 SVGIG (reference sequence). CDR3 bases: TGTGCCTCCTTACTACTGACAGGGTTGTCCGGCTACACCTTC. Translated: CASLLLTGLSGYTF. The complete variable domain, with remaining parts taken from reference TRBV30 and TRBJ1-2, reads SQTIHQWPATLVQPVGSPLSLECTVEGTSNPNLYWYRQAAGRGLQLLFYSVGIGQISSEVPQNLSASRPQDRQFILSSKKLLLSDSGFYLCASLLLTGLSGYTFGSGTRLTVV.

The V call is TRBV29-1, the J call TRBJ2-3, with D perhaps being TRBD1 or TRBD2 (5 bases each). Trimming took off 4 bases at V and 4 bases at J, with 15 bases between the two ends. Germline lookup yields CDR1 SQVTM and CDR2 ANQGSEA. The CDR3 runs to 14 residues. CDR3 in DNA: TGCAGCGTTGGCTTAGGGGTCGGGGCAGATACGCAGTATTTT. Amino acids: CSVGLGVGADTQYF.

The chain has TRBV20-1 and TRBJ1-6, with TRBD1 identical over 7 bases. The V gene's germline CDR1 is DFQATT and CDR2 SNEGSKA (reference sequence). The CDR3 sequence is 14 residues long. V shed 6 bases and J 5 bases; nucleotides not matched to a gene: 7. The CDR3 region is CSARTGPNNSPLHF. CDR3 nucleotides: TGCAGTGCGCGGACAGGCCCGAATAATTCACCCCTCCACTTT.

There are a few counts of this clonotype. J is TRBJ1-5 and V is TRBV20-1; D may be TRBD1 (5 bases). The CDR3 is made up of 14 amino acids. V lost 1 base and J lost 1, with 8 bases in between. Germline CDR1 reads DFQATT; CDR2 reads SNEGSKA (reference sequence). The CDR3 nucleotides read TGCAGTGCTAGAGGGGGGGGAAGCAATCAGCCCCAGCATTTT. This encodes CSARGGGSNQPQHF.

V usage is TRBV3-1 and J usage is TRBJ2-1; D might be TRBD1 or TRBD2, each matching 5 bases. CDR3 length: 17 amino acids. CDR1 LGHDT and CDR2 YNNKEL come from the germline V gene (reference sequence). V lost 4 bases to trimming and J lost 1 base, with 17 bases between them. The CDR3 sequence is CASSPHRTSQSYNEQFF. The CDR3 coding sequence is TGTGCCAGCAGCCCCCACAGGACTTCCCAATCCTACAATGAGCAGTTCTTC.

This chain uses TRBV20-1 with TRBJ2-1; 9 bases fit TRBD1. Germline CDR1 reads DFQATT; CDR2 reads SNEGSKA (reference sequence). The ends lost 6 bases at V and 2 bases at J; junction bases unmatched: 5. CDR3 length: 14 residues. CDR3 in amino acids: CSANRDRAYNEQFF. As DNA, the CDR3 is TGCAGTGCCAACCGGGACAGGGCCTACAATGAGCAGTTCTTC.

V usage is TRBV18 and J usage is TRBJ1-6, with D tentatively TRBD1 (5 bases). The V and J ends lost 3 bases and 2 bases respectively, with 8 bases between them. CDR1 and CDR2 (germline): KGHSH, LQKENI. The CDR3 consists of 15 residues. The chain's CDR3 is CASSPQGTYNSPLHF. The CDR3 DNA is TGTGCCAGCTCACCCCAGGGAACCTATAATTCACCCCTCCACTTT.

The V call is TRBV30, the J call TRBJ2-3, with no clear D. Germline lookup yields CDR1 GTSNPN and CDR2 SVGIG (reference sequence). The CDR3 has 16 residues. V lost 1 base to trimming and J lost 4 bases, with 18 bases between them. The CDR3 is CAWSEGPGGRADTQYF. The CDR3 DNA is TGTGCCTGGAGTGAGGGCCCGGGTGGTAGGGCAGATACGCAGTATTTT.

This chain uses TRBV30 with TRBJ2-5; a weak D match, TRBD2 (6 bases). Germline V gene lookup returns CDR1 GTSNPN and CDR2 SVGIG (reference sequence). Trimming cost V 0 bases and J 5 bases, with 16 bases left between them. CDR3 length: 15 amino acids. CDR3 DNA: TGTGCCTGGAGTGTACATAACCTGGGGAGGGAGACCCAGTACTTC. Translated, it gives CAWSVHNLGRETQYF.

The rearrangement joins TRBV25-1 to TRBJ2-1; D is unclear. The CDR3 is made up of 14 amino acids. V was trimmed by 4 bases and J by 9 bases, leaving 16 bases between them. The germline gives CDR1 MGHDK, CDR2 SYGVNS. The CDR3 spells CASSALPGQVEQFF. As DNA, the CDR3 is TGTGCCAGCAGTGCGCTACCCGGGCAGGTTGAGCAGTTCTTC.

The chain carries TRBV30 and TRBJ1-2; the D is unclear. CDR1 is GTSNPN, CDR2 SVGIG, per germline (reference sequence). The CDR3 has 11 amino acids. Deletions cut 1 base from V and 4 bases from J, with 4 bases between. The CDR3: CAWSGSYGYTF. The CDR3 DNA follows: TGTGCCTGGAGTGGGAGCTATGGCTACACCTTC.